Listed below are T cell receptor beta chains from one sample, sequenced in a study of T cells after yellow fever vaccination. TCRdb analysed the 5' RACE reads with MiXCR anew, one entry per CDR3 protein. The sample consists of hundreds of thousands of distinct CDR3 sequences, around 20% of them appearing once. The sample in question was PBMCs, obtained before the yellow fever booster vaccination. Receptor source: a young man who received the YFV17D yellow fever vaccine. Both conserved end residues are part of each CDR3. D genes are given only for firm matches. Some rows mark clone size as missing; the rest say once, few, many or name a class of expanded clone.

size: NA
D: TRBD2
V: TRBV6-2/TRBV6-3
J: TRBJ2-1
CDR3: CASSSSGGGASEQFF
DNA: TGTGCCAGCAGTTCATCCGGCGGGGGGGCGAGTGAGCAGTTCTTC

size: few
D: NA
V: TRBV3-1
J: TRBJ1-6
CDR3: CASSQEGEGNNSPLHF
DNA: TGTGCCAGCAGCCAAGAGGGGGAGGGGAATAATTCACCCCTCCACTTT

size: NA
D: NA
V: TRBV7-9
J: TRBJ2-5
CDR3: CASSPRVKPETQYF
DNA: TGTGCCAGCAGCCCCCGCGTCAAGCCCGAGACCCAGTACTTC

size: many
D: TRBD1
V: TRBV19
J: TRBJ1-1
CDR3: CASRTGGTEAFF
DNA: TGTGCCAGTAGGACAGGGGGTACTGAAGCTTTCTTT

size: NA
D: NA
V: TRBV7-9
J: TRBJ1-5
CDR3: CASTDSVNQPQHF
DNA: TGTGCCAGCACAGACAGCGTCAATCAGCCCCAGCATTTT

size: NA
D: TRBD1
V: TRBV6-5
J: TRBJ2-7
CDR3: CASRPRDRYHEQYF
DNA: TGTGCCAGCAGGCCCAGGGACAGGTATCACGAGCAGTACTTC

size: few
D: TRBD1
V: TRBV4-1
J: TRBJ1-3
CDR3: CASSQAATGTGGLRSGNTIYF
DNA: TGCGCCAGCAGCCAAGCAGCGACCGGGACAGGGGGACTACGCTCTGGAAACACCATATATTTT

size: few
D: NA
V: TRBV9
J: TRBJ2-5
CDR3: CASSVIDSQETQYF
DNA: TGTGCCAGCAGCGTCATCGACAGCCAAGAGACCCAGTACTTC

size: many
D: NA
V: TRBV4-3
J: TRBJ2-4
CDR3: CASSQGSRARGQYF
DNA: TGCGCCAGCAGCCAAGGAAGCCGCGCCAGGGGACAGTACTTC

size: NA
D: NA
V: TRBV9
J: TRBJ1-2
CDR3: CASRRDYGYTF
DNA: TGTGCCAGCAGGAGGGACTATGGCTACACCTTC

size: NA
D: TRBD1
V: TRBV7-2
J: TRBJ1-2
CDR3: CASSLGTGVPYGYTF
DNA: TGTGCCAGCAGCTTAGGGACAGGGGTCCCCTATGGCTACACCTTC

size: NA
D: TRBD2
V: TRBV5-6
J: TRBJ2-3
CDR3: CASSLAGGATDTQYF
DNA: TGTGCCAGCAGCTTGGCGGGGGGGGCCACAGATACGCAGTATTTT

size: NA
D: NA
V: TRBV4-1
J: TRBJ2-6
CDR3: CASSPRGRVSPSGANVLTF
DNA: TGCGCCAGCAGCCCCCGAGGCAGAGTAAGCCCCTCTGGGGCCAACGTCCTGACTTTC

size: few
D: TRBD2
V: TRBV9
J: TRBJ2-1
CDR3: CASSVDGGGADEQFF
DNA: TGTGCCAGCAGCGTAGATGGGGGAGGGGCGGATGAGCAGTTCTTC

size: NA
D: NA
V: TRBV5-1
J: TRBJ2-1
CDR3: CASSPLAGGYEQFF
DNA: TGCGCCAGCAGCCCCCTAGCCGGGGGCTATGAGCAGTTCTTC

size: few
D: NA
V: TRBV7-9
J: TRBJ1-1
CDR3: CASSLVGSIPEAFF
DNA: TGTGCCAGCAGCTTAGTCGGGTCGATCCCTGAAGCTTTCTTT

size: NA
D: NA
V: TRBV7-9
J: TRBJ2-5
CDR3: CASSFITGGTRSQETQYF
DNA: TGTGCCAGCAGCTTTATCACGGGCGGCACCCGATCCCAAGAGACCCAGTACTTC

size: few
D: NA
V: TRBV5-1
J: TRBJ1-1
CDR3: CASGPLNSPAFF
DNA: TGCGCCAGCGGGCCGTTGAACAGTCCAGCTTTCTTT

size: many
D: NA
V: TRBV7-9
J: TRBJ2-3
CDR3: CASSLDSTPDTQYF
DNA: TGTGCCAGCAGCCTGGACTCAACCCCAGATACGCAGTATTTT

size: NA
D: NA
V: TRBV7-9
J: TRBJ1-6
CDR3: CASSLVGRDNSPLHF
DNA: TGTGCCAGCAGCTTAGTCGGCAGGGACAATTCACCCCTCCACTTT

size: NA
D: NA
V: TRBV2
J: TRBJ1-3
CDR3: CASSELGLTSGNTIYF
DNA: TGTGCCAGCAGTGAACTGGGGCTTACTTCTGGAAACACCATATATTTT

size: NA
D: NA
V: TRBV27
J: TRBJ2-3
CDR3: CASSLIRGVGTDTQYF
DNA: TGTGCCAGCAGTTTGATTAGAGGGGTTGGCACAGATACGCAGTATTTT

size: NA
D: NA
V: TRBV21-1
J: TRBJ1-1
CDR3: CASSKLTGGGTNTEAFF
DNA: TGTGCCAGCAGCAAACTGACCGGGGGGGGGACGAACACTGAAGCTTTCTTT

size: NA
D: NA
V: TRBV20-1
J: TRBJ2-1
CDR3: CSARVPSSYNEQFF
DNA: TGCAGTGCTAGAGTCCCGAGCTCCTACAATGAGCAGTTCTTC

size: many
D: NA
V: TRBV30
J: TRBJ1-2
CDR3: CAWAVFRAQGYTF
DNA: TGTGCCTGGGCGGTCTTCAGGGCTCAAGGCTACACCTTC

size: few
D: NA
V: TRBV5-5
J: TRBJ2-7
CDR3: CASSLAPAGPLSYEQYF
DNA: TGTGCCAGCAGCTTGGCCCCGGCTGGGCCGCTCTCCTACGAGCAGTACTTC

size: NA
D: NA
V: TRBV9
J: TRBJ2-2
CDR3: CASSSGGGKVGELFF
DNA: TGTGCCAGCAGCTCAGGTGGGGGTAAGGTCGGGGAGCTGTTTTTT

size: NA
D: NA
V: TRBV4-1
J: TRBJ1-2
CDR3: CASSQTSPRGYTF
DNA: TGCGCCAGCAGCCAAACCTCACCGCGAGGCTACACCTTC

size: few
D: NA
V: TRBV6-1
J: TRBJ1-5
CDR3: CASNSGGARGNQPQHF
DNA: TGTGCCAGCAATTCCGGAGGGGCCAGGGGCAATCAGCCCCAGCATTTT

size: NA
D: NA
V: TRBV7-2
J: TRBJ2-1
CDR3: CASRDPGTTNEQFF
DNA: TGTGCCAGCAGGGATCCCGGGACGACCAATGAGCAGTTCTTC

size: NA
D: TRBD2
V: TRBV2
J: TRBJ2-5
CDR3: CASSWDYHQETQYF
DNA: TGTGCCAGCAGCTGGGACTACCATCAAGAGACCCAGTACTTC

size: NA
D: NA
V: TRBV4-3
J: TRBJ2-7
CDR3: CASSQASDRFYEQYF
DNA: TGCGCCAGCAGCCAAGCCTCCGACAGATTCTACGAGCAGTACTTC

size: few
D: TRBD2
V: TRBV29-1
J: TRBJ2-2
CDR3: CSVQRGQNTGELFF
DNA: TGCAGCGTTCAGCGGGGGCAGAACACCGGGGAGCTGTTTTTT

size: once
D: NA
V: TRBV12-3/TRBV12-4
J: TRBJ2-4
CDR3: CASSPGAPKNIQYF
DNA: TGTGCCAGCAGTCCGGGGGCGCCCAAAAACATTCAGTACTTC

size: few
D: TRBD1
V: TRBV5-1
J: TRBJ1-3
CDR3: CASSLGQGGSGNTIYF
DNA: TGCGCCAGCAGCTTGGGACAGGGGGGTTCTGGAAACACCATATATTTT

size: NA
D: NA
V: TRBV3-1
J: TRBJ2-3
CDR3: CASSQDREVADTQYF
DNA: TGTGCCAGCAGCCAAGATAGGGAGGTGGCAGATACGCAGTATTTT

size: NA
D: TRBD1
V: TRBV29-1
J: TRBJ1-1
CDR3: CSVEILGTGVRMGAEAFF
DNA: TGCAGCGTTGAAATCCTTGGGACAGGGGTAAGAATGGGCGCTGAAGCTTTCTTT

size: NA
D: NA
V: TRBV2
J: TRBJ2-2
CDR3: CASNTGGSTGELFF
DNA: TGTGCCAGCAACACCGGGGGCTCGACCGGGGAGCTGTTTTTT

size: NA
D: NA
V: TRBV27
J: TRBJ2-3
CDR3: CASRLRGQSTDTQYF
DNA: TGTGCCAGCCGGTTGCGGGGGCAGAGCACAGATACGCAGTATTTT

size: NA
D: TRBD2
V: TRBV7-8
J: TRBJ2-5
CDR3: CASSLELAGGVETQYF
DNA: TGTGCCAGCAGCTTAGAGCTAGCGGGGGGCGTGGAGACCCAGTACTTC

size: NA
D: NA
V: TRBV24-1
J: TRBJ2-1
CDR3: CATSDSGLRGEQFF
DNA: TGTGCCACCAGTGATTCGGGACTCCGGGGTGAGCAGTTCTTC

size: few
D: TRBD1
V: TRBV5-5
J: TRBJ1-3
CDR3: CASSQGTGGNTIYF
DNA: TGTGCCAGCAGCCAAGGGACAGGGGGAAACACCATATATTTT

size: NA
D: NA
V: TRBV5-1
J: TRBJ1-5
CDR3: CASSLEMGQEPQHF
DNA: TGCGCCAGCAGCCTAGAGATGGGGCAAGAGCCCCAGCATTTT

size: few
D: TRBD2
V: TRBV24-1
J: TRBJ2-5
CDR3: CATSDSQRTSRGQETQYF
DNA: TGTGCCACCAGTGATTCTCAACGGACTAGTCGGGGGCAAGAGACCCAGTACTTC

size: NA
D: NA
V: TRBV9
J: TRBJ2-2
CDR3: CASSVQGSTGELFF
DNA: TGTGCCAGCAGCGTCCAGGGTTCCACCGGGGAGCTGTTTTTT

size: NA
D: TRBD2
V: TRBV3-1
J: TRBJ2-1
CDR3: CASSPRLAGGYGEQFF
DNA: TGTGCCAGCAGCCCCAGACTAGCGGGGGGTTACGGTGAGCAGTTCTTC

size: NA
D: NA
V: TRBV10-3
J: TRBJ1-3
CDR3: CAIRDASSGNTIYF
DNA: TGTGCCATCCGGGACGCAAGCTCTGGAAACACCATATATTTT

size: NA
D: NA
V: TRBV5-1
J: TRBJ2-7
CDR3: CASRSWPYEQYF
DNA: TGCGCCAGCAGGTCCTGGCCCTACGAGCAGTACTTC

size: many
D: NA
V: TRBV5-1
J: TRBJ2-5
CDR3: CASREEETQYF
DNA: TGCGCCAGCAGGGAGGAGGAGACCCAGTACTTC

size: NA
D: NA
V: TRBV5-4
J: TRBJ1-6
CDR3: CASSDRGQVDSPLHF
DNA: TGTGCCAGCAGCGATCGCGGGCAGGTAGACTCACCCCTCCACTTT

size: NA
D: TRBD1
V: TRBV5-1
J: TRBJ1-1
CDR3: CASSLRGQGAIEAFF
DNA: TGCGCCAGCAGCTTGCGGGGACAGGGGGCAATAGAAGCTTTCTTT

size: NA
D: TRBD2
V: TRBV7-2
J: TRBJ2-3
CDR3: CASSSRTSGGTYFTDTQYF
DNA: TGTGCCAGCAGCTCACGGACTAGCGGGGGGACCTACTTCACAGATACGCAGTATTTT

size: NA
D: NA
V: TRBV18
J: TRBJ2-1
CDR3: CASSPRGAGTNEQFF
DNA: TGTGCCAGCTCACCAAGAGGGGCAGGGACAAATGAGCAGTTCTTC

size: few
D: NA
V: TRBV11-3
J: TRBJ2-3
CDR3: CASSTGSAADTQYF
DNA: TGTGCCAGCAGTACAGGCTCGGCAGCAGATACGCAGTATTTT

size: NA
D: TRBD2
V: TRBV4-1
J: TRBJ2-3
CDR3: CASSQEGTLAGVTQYF
DNA: TGCGCCAGCAGCCAAGAAGGTACACTAGCGGGGGTGACGCAGTATTTT

size: many
D: TRBD1
V: TRBV10-3
J: TRBJ2-3
CDR3: CAIRDSSTDTQYF
DNA: TGTGCCATTAGGGACAGCAGCACAGATACGCAGTATTTT

size: NA
D: NA
V: TRBV9
J: TRBJ2-3
CDR3: CASSVEKGTDTQYF
DNA: TGTGCCAGCAGCGTAGAGAAAGGGACGGATACGCAGTATTTT

size: few
D: NA
V: TRBV12-3/TRBV12-4
J: TRBJ1-1
CDR3: CASSLRTAAATEAFF
DNA: TGTGCCAGCAGTTTGAGGACCGCCGCGGCCACTGAAGCTTTCTTT

size: NA
D: NA
V: TRBV5-6
J: TRBJ2-7
CDR3: CASPKPGAPYEQYF
DNA: TGTGCCAGCCCCAAGCCCGGCGCGCCCTACGAGCAGTACTTC